The rows below give T cell receptor beta chains drawn from one sample of a study of shared clonotypes between healthy human individuals. TCRdb's copy holds only in-frame clones and misses some; the assay was immunoSEQ multiplex PCR. The sample has approximately 650,000 clones, roughly 95% seen once; the top ten hold 0.085% to 0.11%. Sequencing was performed on naive CD8+ T cells sorted from blood. The source of these receptors is a woman under 40 in good health. The CDR3 runs from the conserved cysteine through the conserved F or W. The order of the fields is clone size, V gene, D gene, J gene, CDR3 protein, CDR3 DNA. A D gene is named only where the DNA matches it firmly. Clone sizes are given selectively: once, few, many, or a class where the clone is expanded.

size: .
V: TRBV9
D: TRBD2
J: TRBJ2-3
CDR3: CASSPRGRASTDTQYF
DNA: TGTGCCAGCAGCCCCCGCGGGAGGGCTAGCACAGATACGCAGTATTTT

size: .
V: TRBV6-6
D: .
J: TRBJ1-2
CDR3: CASTLLAGGYGYTF
DNA: TGTGCCAGCACCCTCCTGGCGGGGGGCTATGGCTACACCTTC

size: .
V: TRBV7-9
D: .
J: TRBJ2-5
CDR3: CASSLAGLETQYF
DNA: TGTGCCAGCAGCTTAGCAGGGTTAGAGACCCAGTACTTC

size: .
V: TRBV4-1
D: TRBD1
J: TRBJ2-1
CDR3: CASSQDLDRNNEQFF
DNA: TGCGCCAGCAGCCAAGATTTGGACAGGAACAATGAGCAGTTCTTC

size: .
V: TRBV14
D: .
J: TRBJ1-1
CDR3: CASSQEEGQKIMNTEAFF
DNA: TGTGCCAGCAGCCAAGAGGAGGGACAAAAAATCATGAACACTGAAGCTTTCTTT

size: .
V: TRBV28
D: TRBD2
J: TRBJ2-3
CDR3: CASRPREASTDTQYF
DNA: TGTGCCAGCAGGCCGCGGGAGGCGAGCACAGATACGCAGTATTTT

size: .
V: TRBV29-1
D: .
J: TRBJ1-2
CDR3: CSVVENAYGYTF
DNA: TGCAGCGTTGTGGAAAATGCGTATGGCTACACCTTC

size: .
V: TRBV27
D: .
J: TRBJ1-6
CDR3: CASTQLGSYNSPLHF
DNA: TGTGCCAGCACTCAACTTGGATCCTATAATTCACCCCTCCACTTT

size: .
V: TRBV7-9
D: .
J: TRBJ2-2
CDR3: CASSFPISTNTGELFF
DNA: TGTGCCAGCAGTTTTCCGATATCGACGAACACCGGGGAGCTGTTTTTT

size: .
V: TRBV5-1
D: TRBD1
J: TRBJ1-2
CDR3: CASSSGQGASYGYTF
DNA: TGCGCCAGCAGCTCGGGACAGGGGGCGAGCTATGGCTACACCTTC

size: once
V: TRBV11-2
D: .
J: TRBJ1-2
CDR3: CASSLESGFDGYTF
DNA: TGTGCCAGCAGCTTAGAATCGGGGTTCGATGGCTACACCTTC

size: .
V: TRBV29-1
D: .
J: TRBJ2-7
CDR3: CSVEDPGYEQYF
DNA: TGCAGCGTTGAAGACCCAGGGTACGAGCAGTACTTC

size: .
V: TRBV9
D: TRBD1
J: TRBJ1-3
CDR3: CASSSNDRVGNTIYF
DNA: TGTGCCAGCAGCTCGAACGACAGGGTCGGAAACACCATATATTTT

size: .
V: TRBV11-2
D: .
J: TRBJ2-7
CDR3: CASLFDGSSYEQYF
DNA: TGTGCCAGCTTATTCGACGGGAGCTCCTACGAGCAGTACTTC

size: .
V: TRBV27
D: .
J: TRBJ2-3
CDR3: CASRIGDSTDTQYF
DNA: TGTGCCAGCAGGATAGGGGACAGCACAGATACGCAGTATTTT

size: .
V: TRBV5-4
D: .
J: TRBJ2-7
CDR3: CASSLAGLAPYEQYF
DNA: TGTGCCAGCAGCTTGGCCGGGCTAGCACCCTACGAGCAGTACTTC

size: .
V: TRBV7-8
D: .
J: TRBJ2-7
CDR3: CASSLGRASYEQYF
DNA: TGTGCCAGCAGCTTGGGGCGCGCATCCTACGAGCAGTACTTC

size: .
V: TRBV10-2
D: .
J: TRBJ1-5
CDR3: CASSERGYQPQHF
DNA: TGCGCCAGCAGTGAGCGGGGATATCAGCCCCAGCATTTT

size: .
V: TRBV5-6
D: .
J: TRBJ1-2
CDR3: CASSLPENGRYTF
DNA: TGTGCCAGCAGCTTACCGGAGAACGGGCGCTACACCTTC

size: .
V: TRBV6-5
D: .
J: TRBJ1-5
CDR3: CASSYSGQEQPQHF
DNA: TGTGCCAGCAGTTACTCAGGGCAGGAACAGCCCCAGCATTTT

size: .
V: TRBV5-4
D: .
J: TRBJ2-7
CDR3: CASSSTSEQYF
DNA: TGTGCCAGCAGCTCAACTAGCGAGCAGTACTTC

size: few
V: TRBV4-1
D: .
J: TRBJ1-5
CDR3: CASSPGGNQPQHF
DNA: TGCGCCAGCAGCCCTGGGGGCAATCAGCCCCAGCATTTT

size: .
V: TRBV6-5
D: .
J: TRBJ2-3
CDR3: CASSYKGTDTQYF
DNA: TGTGCCAGCAGTTACAAGGGCACAGATACGCAGTATTTT